The rows below give T cell receptor beta chains drawn from one sample of a study of identical twins. A single record per CDR3 protein comes from TCRdb applying MiXCR to the 5' RACE reads. This table holds 420,000 or so distinct CDR3 sequences, about 18% found once. The sample was naive T cells sorted from blood. These receptors originate from a man aged 45 to 65 in good health. Both conserved end residues are part of each CDR3. The D gene is left open where the match is weak. Only some rows state a clone size, as once, few, many or a class for expanded clones.

clone_size j_call d_call v_call cdr3_nt cdr3_aa
NA TRBJ2-1 TRBD1 TRBV5-1 TGCGCCAGCAGGGAGTATTTGGGACAGGGGGATGAGCAGTTCTTC CASREYLGQGDEQFF
few TRBJ1-4 NA TRBV7-6 TGTGCCAGCAGCTTAGAACCCGGGGCTAATGAAAAACTGTTTTTT CASSLEPGANEKLFF
NA TRBJ1-2 TRBD1 TRBV4-3 TGCGCCAGCAGACCTACAGGGGCGGATGGCTACACCTTC CASRPTGADGYTF
NA TRBJ2-2 NA TRBV5-6 TGTGCCAGCAGCGTGGACCGGGGAACCGGGGAGCTGTTTTTT CASSVDRGTGELFF
few TRBJ1-6 NA TRBV28 TGTGCCAGCAGTTCCCCGACAGGTCGGATCGTTAGCTCCTATAATTCACCCCTCCACTTT CASSSPTGRIVSSYNSPLHF
NA TRBJ2-5 NA TRBV6-1 TGTGCCAGCACCAAGACAGTCAAGGAGACCCAGTACTTC CASTKTVKETQYF
NA TRBJ2-2 NA TRBV28 TGTGCCAGCAGGCCAACGGGGCCTTACACCGGGGAGCTGTTTTTT CASRPTGPYTGELFF
few TRBJ2-7 NA TRBV6-1 TGTGCCAGCAGTCCCTACCTTTACGAGCAGTACTTC CASSPYLYEQYF
NA TRBJ1-5 NA TRBV15 TGTGCCACCAGCAGTCCCGGTAACAATAATCAGCCCCAGCATTTT CATSSPGNNNQPQHF
many TRBJ2-7 NA TRBV18 TGTGCCAGCTCACCACCAGGGTATCCCTCCTACGAGCAGTACTTC CASSPPGYPSYEQYF
many TRBJ2-1 TRBD2 TRBV27 TGTGCCAGCAGCCCCGGGACTACTCCTTACAATGAGCAGTTCTTC CASSPGTTPYNEQFF
many TRBJ2-3 NA TRBV4-3 TGCGCCAGCAGCCCCCTCCTAGGGGTGGGAGATACGCAGTATTTT CASSPLLGVGDTQYF
NA TRBJ2-3 NA TRBV20-1 TGCAGTGCTATCCCTCGACTGACCACAGATACGCAGTATTTT CSAIPRLTTDTQYF
NA TRBJ2-7 NA TRBV20-1 TGCAGTGCTAGTGGAGGCCAGCTCCGACTTAGCGAGCAGTACTTC CSASGGQLRLSEQYF
NA TRBJ2-7 TRBD2 TRBV28 TGTGCCAGCGGACTAGCGGGGGGGCCCGAGCAGTACTTC CASGLAGGPEQYF
few TRBJ2-7 TRBD2 TRBV7-8 TGTGCCAGCAGCTTAGGGGGACTAGCGGGAGTCTACGAGCAGTACTTC CASSLGGLAGVYEQYF
NA TRBJ2-7 NA TRBV10-3 TGTGCCATCAGTGACAATTACAGGACAGACTCCTACGAGCAGTACTTC CAISDNYRTDSYEQYF
few TRBJ1-1 NA TRBV20-1 TGCAGTGCTAGAGATCAGGAAGCTTTCTTT CSARDQEAFF
many TRBJ2-6 NA TRBV25-1 TGTGCCAGCAGTGAATTTGGTGTGAGGGACGGGGCCAACGTCCTGACTTTC CASSEFGVRDGANVLTF
many TRBJ2-5 TRBD1 TRBV18 TGTGCCAGCTCCCCGAGACAGGGACGACAAGAGACCCAGTACTTC CASSPRQGRQETQYF
few TRBJ2-1 NA TRBV7-2 TGTGCCAGCAGCCCCCCTAGGGGGGGGCAGTTCTTC CASSPPRGGQFF
NA TRBJ2-7 TRBD2 TRBV16 TGTGCCAGCAGCCAAACAATAGCGGGTGCCTACGAGCAGTACTTC CASSQTIAGAYEQYF